This T cell receptor beta chain was recorded in a study of human T cells and chemical hapten exposure. Whole-study context: Small discrepancies in pooled library volume mainly accounted for the varying TCR yields per sample. Study-wide points: High-frequency TCRs, those above 1 in 1000, stayed the same after DPC sensitization.

This sample's time point: healthy volunteer bleed at 2 weeks. Someone pulled total RNA out of unfractionated whole blood. Unique molecular identifiers were attached to individual cDNA molecules within the library. The authors' processing: Between about 20,000 and 690,600 TCRs appeared in each sample, and the median stood at approximately 100,000. From the RACE reads, TCRdb called clonotypes with MiXCR, one entry per CDR3 protein. TCRdb, rather than the study authors, made the V and J calls. The data contain 130,000 or so distinct CDR3 sequences, around 8.3% of them singletons. This clonotype was observed a handful of times. Its antigen is unidentified. Germline assignment: CDR1 SQVTM and CDR2 ANQGSEA. The CDR3 runs 13 residues. V shed 4 bases and J shed 1 base, with 11 bases lying between them.

The chain uses TRBV29-1 and TRBJ2-7; tentative D call: TRBD1 (5 bases). Input material: whole blood. This TCR came from a male donor in good health. Some clones in this sample may be carry-over from other donors' samples. CDR3 region: CSVARTLSYEQYF. The DNA for the CDR3 is TGCAGCGTTGCCCGGACACTTTCCTACGAGCAGTACTTC.